This TCR beta chain was found in a study of OX40 agonist ivuxolimab in advanced cancers. Background on the study: A diagnosis of hepatocellular carcinoma, melanoma, renal cell or head and neck cancer was present in dose-escalation patients.

The CDR3 extends over 17 amino acids. Deletions cut 0 bases from V and 0 bases from J, with 13 bases between. Germline V gives CDR1 SGHNT, CDR2 YYREEE (reference sequence). This table comes from immunoSEQ multiplex PCR, and its TCRdb copy is limited to in-frame clones, with some not included. The top ten hold 7.4% of the sample, which has roughly 86,000 clones, around 89% seen once. The receptor's source is an adult with an advanced solid tumor such as melanoma, head and neck, liver or kidney cancer. The sequencing here drew on CD4+ or CD8+ T cells sorted from blood, taken in a trial of the OX40 agonist ivuxolimab. J is TRBJ2-1 and V is TRBV5-4; D might be TRBD1 (5 bases). CDR3: CASSLAGSKSSYNEQFF. CDR3 bases: TGTGCCAGCAGCTTGGCAGGGTCCAAGAGCTCCTACAATGAGCAGTTCTTC.